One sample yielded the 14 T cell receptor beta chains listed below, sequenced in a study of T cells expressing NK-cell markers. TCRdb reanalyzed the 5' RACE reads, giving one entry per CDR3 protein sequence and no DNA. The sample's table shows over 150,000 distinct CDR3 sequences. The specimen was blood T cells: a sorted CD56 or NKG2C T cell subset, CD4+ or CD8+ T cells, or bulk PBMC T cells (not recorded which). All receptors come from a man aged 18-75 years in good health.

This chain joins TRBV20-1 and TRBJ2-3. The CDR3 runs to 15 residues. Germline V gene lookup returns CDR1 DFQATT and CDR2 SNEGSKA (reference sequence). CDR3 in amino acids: CSASSYTMETDTQYF.

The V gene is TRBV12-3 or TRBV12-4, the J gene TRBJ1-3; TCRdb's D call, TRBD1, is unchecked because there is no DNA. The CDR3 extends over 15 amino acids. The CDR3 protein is CASSSIPGDGNTIYF.

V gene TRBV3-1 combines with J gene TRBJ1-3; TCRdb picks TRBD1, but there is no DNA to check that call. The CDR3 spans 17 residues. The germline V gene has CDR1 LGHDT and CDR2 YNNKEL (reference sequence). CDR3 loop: CASSQVQGDYSGNTIYF.

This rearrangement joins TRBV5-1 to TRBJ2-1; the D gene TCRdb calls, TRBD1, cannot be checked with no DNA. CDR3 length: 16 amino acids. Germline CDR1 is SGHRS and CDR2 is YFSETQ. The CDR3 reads CASSLALGTGFDEQFF.

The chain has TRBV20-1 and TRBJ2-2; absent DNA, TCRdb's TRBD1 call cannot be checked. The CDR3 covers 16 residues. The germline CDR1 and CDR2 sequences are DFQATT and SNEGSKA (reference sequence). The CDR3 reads CSARDMGTVDTGELFF.

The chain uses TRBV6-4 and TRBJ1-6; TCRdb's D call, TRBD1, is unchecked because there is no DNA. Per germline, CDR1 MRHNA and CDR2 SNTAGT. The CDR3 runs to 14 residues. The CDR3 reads CASSEGTGNSPLHF.

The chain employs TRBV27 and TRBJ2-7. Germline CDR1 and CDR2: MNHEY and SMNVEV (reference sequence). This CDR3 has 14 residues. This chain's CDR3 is CASSFRGPTTGQYF.

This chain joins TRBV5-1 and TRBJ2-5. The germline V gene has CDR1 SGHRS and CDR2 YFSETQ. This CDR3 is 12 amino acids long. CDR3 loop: CASSEPKETQYF.

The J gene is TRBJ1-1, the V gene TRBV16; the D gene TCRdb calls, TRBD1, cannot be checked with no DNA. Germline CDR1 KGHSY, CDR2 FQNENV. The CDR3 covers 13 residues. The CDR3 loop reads CASSLSHGGIAFF.

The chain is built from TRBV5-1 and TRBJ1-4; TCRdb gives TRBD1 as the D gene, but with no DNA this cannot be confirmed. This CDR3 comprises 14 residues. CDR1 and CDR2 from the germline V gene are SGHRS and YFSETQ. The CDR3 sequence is CASSRTGLDEKLFF.

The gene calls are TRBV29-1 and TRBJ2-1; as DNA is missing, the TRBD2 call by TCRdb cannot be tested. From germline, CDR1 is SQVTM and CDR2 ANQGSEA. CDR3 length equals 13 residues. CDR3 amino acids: CSAKTSGGNEQFF.

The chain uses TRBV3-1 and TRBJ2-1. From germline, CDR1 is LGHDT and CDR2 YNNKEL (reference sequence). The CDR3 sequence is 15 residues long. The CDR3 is CASSQGAESYNEQFF.

CDR3 residues: CASSLGDYNSPLHF. The chain employs TRBV7-9 and TRBJ1-6. Per germline, CDR1 SEHNR and CDR2 FQNEAQ (reference sequence). The CDR3 contains 14 residues.

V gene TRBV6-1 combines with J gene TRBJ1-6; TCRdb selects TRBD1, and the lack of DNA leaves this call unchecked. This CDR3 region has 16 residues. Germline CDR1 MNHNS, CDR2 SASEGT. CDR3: CASSHGTETTNSPLHF.